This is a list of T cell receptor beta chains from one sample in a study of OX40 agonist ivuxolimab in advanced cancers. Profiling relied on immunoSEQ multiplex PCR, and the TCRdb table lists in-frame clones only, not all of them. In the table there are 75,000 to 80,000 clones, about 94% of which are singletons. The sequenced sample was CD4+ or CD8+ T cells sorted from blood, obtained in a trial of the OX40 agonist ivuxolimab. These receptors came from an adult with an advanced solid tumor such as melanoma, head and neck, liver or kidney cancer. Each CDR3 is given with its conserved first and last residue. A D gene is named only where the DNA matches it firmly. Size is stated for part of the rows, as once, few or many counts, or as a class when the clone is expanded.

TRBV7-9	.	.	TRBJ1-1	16	CANHSLRVYKNTEAFF	TGTGCCAACCACTCCCTCAGGGTATACAAAAACACTGAAGCTTTCTTT
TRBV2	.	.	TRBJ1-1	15	CASTVWGPAGTEAFF	TGTGCCAGCACCGTATGGGGTCCCGCTGGGACTGAAGCTTTCTTT
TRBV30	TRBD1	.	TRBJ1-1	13	CAWRDRGYTEAFF	TGTGCCTGGAGGGACAGGGGGTACACTGAAGCTTTCTTT
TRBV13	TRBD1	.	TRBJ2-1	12	CASSPGTGRSFF	TGTGCCAGCAGCCCCGGGACAGGGCGATCGTTCTTC
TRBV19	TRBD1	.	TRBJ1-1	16	CASSTGPGQANTEAFF	TGTGCCAGTAGTACGGGACCGGGACAGGCGAACACTGAAGCTTTCTTT
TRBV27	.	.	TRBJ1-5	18	CASSLTWVGLESNQPQHF	TGTGCCAGCAGTTTAACTTGGGTAGGGCTTGAAAGCAATCAGCCCCAGCATTTT
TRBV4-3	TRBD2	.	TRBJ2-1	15	CASSLGLAVYNEQFF	TGCGCCAGCAGCCTGGGACTAGCGGTTTACAATGAGCAGTTCTTC
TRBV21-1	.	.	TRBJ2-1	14	CASDVRLAGPEQFF	TGTGCCAGCGACGTGAGGCTAGCGGGACCTGAGCAGTTCTTC
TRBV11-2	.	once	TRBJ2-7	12	CASSFYSYEQYF	TGTGCCAGCAGCTTCTATAGTTACGAGCAGTACTTC
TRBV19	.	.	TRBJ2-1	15	CASSIGQSSYNEQFF	TGTGCCAGTAGTATAGGGCAGAGCTCCTACAATGAGCAGTTCTTC
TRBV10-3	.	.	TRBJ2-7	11	CAISDSYEQYF	TGTGCCATCAGTGACTCCTACGAGCAGTACTTC
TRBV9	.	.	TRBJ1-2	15	CASSEGGSLNYGYTF	TGTGCCAGCAGCGAAGGTGGCAGCCTTAACTATGGCTACACCTTC
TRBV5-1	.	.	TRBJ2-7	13	CASSQAGGYEQYF	TGCGCCAGCAGCCAAGCCGGAGGCTACGAGCAGTACTTC
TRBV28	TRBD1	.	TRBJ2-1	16	CASSEDRGPQYNEQFF	TGTGCCAGCAGCGAAGACAGGGGGCCGCAGTACAATGAGCAGTTCTTC
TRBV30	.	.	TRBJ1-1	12	CAWSQGVTEAFF	TGTGCCTGGAGTCAAGGGGTCACTGAAGCTTTCTTT
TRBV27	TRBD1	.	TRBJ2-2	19	CASSSYNHPGQVNTGELFF	TGTGCCAGCAGTTCATACAATCACCCGGGACAGGTTAACACCGGGGAGCTGTTTTTT
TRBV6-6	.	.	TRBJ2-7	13	CASSPIGGVEQYF	TGTGCCAGCAGCCCCATAGGTGGGGTCGAGCAGTACTTC
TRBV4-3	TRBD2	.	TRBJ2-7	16	CASSLKIGGSSYEQYF	TGCGCCAGCAGCCTTAAAATCGGCGGGAGCTCCTACGAGCAGTACTTC
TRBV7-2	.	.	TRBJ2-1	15	CASSSSGSRYNEQFF	TGTGCCAGCAGTTCTTCCGGGTCAAGATACAATGAGCAGTTCTTC
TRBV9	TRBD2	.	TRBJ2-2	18	CASSVIAGGQANTGELFF	TGTGCCAGCAGCGTAATAGCGGGGGGGCAAGCGAACACCGGGGAGCTGTTTTTT
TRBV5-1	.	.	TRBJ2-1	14	CASSLAGSYNEQFF	TGCGCCAGCAGCTTAGCGGGCTCCTACAATGAGCAGTTCTTC
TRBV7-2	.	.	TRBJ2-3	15	CASSSWGGRTDTQYF	TGTGCCAGCAGCAGCTGGGGGGGCCGCACAGATACGCAGTATTTT
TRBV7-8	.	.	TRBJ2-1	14	CASSYQSSYNEQFF	TGTGCCAGCAGCTACCAAAGCTCCTACAATGAGCAGTTCTTC
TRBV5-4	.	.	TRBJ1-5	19	CASSLSTGGVGYGNQPQHF	TGTGCCAGCAGCTTATCCACCGGGGGCGTCGGTTACGGCAATCAGCCCCAGCATTTT
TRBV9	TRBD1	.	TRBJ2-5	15	CASSVADRAQETQYF	TGTGCCAGCAGCGTAGCCGACAGGGCCCAAGAGACCCAGTACTTC
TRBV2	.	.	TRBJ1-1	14	CASSEGAQGTEAFF	TGTGCCAGCAGTGAAGGAGCACAGGGAACTGAAGCTTTCTTT
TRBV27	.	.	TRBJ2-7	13	CASSRQSSYEQYF	TGTGCCAGCAGTCGACAGAGCTCCTACGAGCAGTACTTC
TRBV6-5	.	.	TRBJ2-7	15	CASSSHLRRNYEQYF	TGTGCCAGCAGTTCCCACCTTAGGCGGAACTACGAGCAGTACTTC
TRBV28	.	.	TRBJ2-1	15	CASSLLGTSYNEQFF	TGTGCCAGCAGTTTATTGGGGACTTCCTACAATGAGCAGTTCTTC
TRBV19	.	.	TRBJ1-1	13	CASSPSLNTEAFF	TGTGCCAGTAGTCCCTCTTTGAACACTGAAGCTTTCTTT
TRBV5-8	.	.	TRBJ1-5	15	CASSFYRRARQPQHF	TGTGCCAGCAGCTTTTATCGGAGGGCTCGACAGCCCCAGCATTTT
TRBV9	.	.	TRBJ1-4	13	CASSGGGDEKLFF	TGTGCCAGCAGCGGGGGCGGGGATGAAAAACTGTTTTTT
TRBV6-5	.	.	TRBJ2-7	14	CASSYGQGTKEQYF	TGTGCCAGCAGTTACGGTCAGGGCACGAAAGAGCAGTACTTC
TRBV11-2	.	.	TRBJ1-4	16	CASSYTSTLTDEKLFF	TGTGCCAGCAGCTATACCTCGACCCTTACAGATGAAAAACTGTTTTTT
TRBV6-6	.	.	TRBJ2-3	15	CASSYGATSTDTQYF	TGTGCCAGCAGTTATGGGGCAACTAGCACAGATACGCAGTATTTT
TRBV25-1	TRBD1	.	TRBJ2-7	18	CASSDPRHGTGGLYEQYF	TGTGCCAGCAGTGATCCAAGACACGGGACAGGGGGCTTGTACGAGCAGTACTTC
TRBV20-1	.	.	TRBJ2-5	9	CSARETQYF	TGCAGTGCTAGAGAGACCCAGTACTTC
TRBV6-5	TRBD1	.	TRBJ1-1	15	CASSYWGDRGSWAFF	TGTGCCAGCAGTTATTGGGGGGACAGGGGGAGTTGGGCTTTCTTT
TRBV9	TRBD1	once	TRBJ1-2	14	CASSGDRSNYGYTF	TGTGCCAGCAGCGGGGACAGATCTAACTATGGCTACACCTTC
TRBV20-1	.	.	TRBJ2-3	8	CTGDTQYF	TGCACCGGTGATACGCAGTATTTT
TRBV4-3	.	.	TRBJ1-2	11	CASSQGGGYTF	TGCGCCAGCAGCCAAGGGGGTGGCTACACCTTC
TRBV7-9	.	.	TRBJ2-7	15	CASSSWESPSGEQYF	TGTGCCAGCAGCTCCTGGGAATCCCCCTCGGGGGAGCAGTACTTC
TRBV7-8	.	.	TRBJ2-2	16	CASSLIRREGTGELFF	TGTGCCAGCAGCTTGATCCGGCGAGAGGGCACCGGGGAGCTGTTTTTT
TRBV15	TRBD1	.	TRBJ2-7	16	CATSESGQPVSYEQYF	TGTGCCACCAGCGAGTCGGGACAGCCCGTTTCCTACGAGCAGTACTTC
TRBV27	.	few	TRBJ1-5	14	CASSLGLESQPQHF	TGTGCCAGCAGTTTAGGACTGGAGAGTCAGCCCCAGCATTTT